This T cell receptor (beta chain) was captured by sequencing in a study of blood T cell repertoires in COVID-19 (dated by TCRdb to between 2020 and 2021). With regard to the full study: Samples from collaborators originated in the United States, Italy and Spain and spanned both the acute and convalescent phases of COVID-19. The material from the prospective study consisted of cDNA or gDNA derived from T cells, B-cell-depleted T cells, or PBMCs. Subjects who had been exposed to COVID-19, were actively infected with it, or had recovered from it provided the deeply sampled blood TCRbeta repertoires that made up the dataset. A freely available public database, intended as a resource for researchers studying the immune response to SARS-CoV-2, is where the repertoires were released. The samples were drawn from the first 160 participants of the ongoing ImmuneRACE study and from 950 to 1,500 subjects provided by 6 global collaborators. Sample metadata almost always included a de-identified subject ID, COVID-19 status, age in years and sex. HLA class I and class II types, where available, came from metadata supplied by the sample provider rather than from assay-based typing. Overall results and qualifications from the work: The amount of clinical and demographic metadata varied by source and participant and was provided uncurated.

As concerns this clone: There is no known antigen for this receptor. The sample holds no much larger clone one base away, and base qualities are not on file.

TCRbeta CDR3 regions were amplified from genomic DNA by means of the immunoSEQ Assay, a bias-controlled multiplex PCR. As for the authors' bioinformatics: The number of nucleated cells in each sample was estimated from the amplification of reference gene primers within the assay. To quantify the absolute abundance of each unique TCRbeta CDR3 rearrangement, sequence reads were collapsed and filtered. For each sample, productive Simpson clonality was calculated as the square root of Simpson's diversity index over productive rearrangements. The table was pulled from immuneACCESS by TCRdb, which kept in-frame rearrangements only. Such tables lose some clones; where checked, under half of the loss comes from unresolved V genes, and the rest has no known cause. Clone size and V and J calls were adopted from that table, with D and trimming inferred from the DNA. The sample data list 200,000 to 250,000 clones, and about 90% of these were observed just once. 14% to 15% of the sample lies in the top ten.

The CDR3 has 12 amino acids, counting the end cysteine and phenylalanine. Only the CDR3 DNA stays, 36 bases, in frame from base 1. From the germline V gene, CDR1 is SGHVS and CDR2 is FQNEAQ. V sheds 1 base and J sheds 5 bases, leaving 3 bases between their ends. In the prospective study, participants were about 18 to 95 years old, resided in fewer than 25 geographic areas of the United States, and were enrolled through a virtual design. To assign participants to cohorts, the prospective study relied on clinical history that participants themselves reported in a screening survey and a study questionnaire. Each participant in the prospective study had whole blood, serum and a nasopharyngeal or oropharyngeal swab collected by mobile phlebotomists. Additional blood draws and questionnaires over an approximately two-month period could optionally be provided by prospective study participants. Before DNA extraction, blood samples from the prospective study were shipped at room temperature or frozen.

The chain was built from TRBV7-8 and TRBJ1-3, with no confident D gene call. This sequence originates from a woman in her fifties or sixties with acute COVID-19. The sequenced sample was PBMCs or T cells enriched from blood (not recorded which). The DNA sequence follows: TGTGCCAGCAGCTTAGATAGAAACACCATATATTTT. The resulting protein is CASSLDRNTIYF. Reference TRBV7-8 and TRBJ1-3 proteins supply the regions before and after the CDR3; the full variable domain is: GAGVSQSPRYKVAKRGQDVALRCDPISGHVSLFWYQQALGQGPEFLTYFQNEAQLDKSGLPSDRFFAERPEGSVSTLKIQRTQQEDSAVYLCASSLDRNTIYFGEGSWLTVV.